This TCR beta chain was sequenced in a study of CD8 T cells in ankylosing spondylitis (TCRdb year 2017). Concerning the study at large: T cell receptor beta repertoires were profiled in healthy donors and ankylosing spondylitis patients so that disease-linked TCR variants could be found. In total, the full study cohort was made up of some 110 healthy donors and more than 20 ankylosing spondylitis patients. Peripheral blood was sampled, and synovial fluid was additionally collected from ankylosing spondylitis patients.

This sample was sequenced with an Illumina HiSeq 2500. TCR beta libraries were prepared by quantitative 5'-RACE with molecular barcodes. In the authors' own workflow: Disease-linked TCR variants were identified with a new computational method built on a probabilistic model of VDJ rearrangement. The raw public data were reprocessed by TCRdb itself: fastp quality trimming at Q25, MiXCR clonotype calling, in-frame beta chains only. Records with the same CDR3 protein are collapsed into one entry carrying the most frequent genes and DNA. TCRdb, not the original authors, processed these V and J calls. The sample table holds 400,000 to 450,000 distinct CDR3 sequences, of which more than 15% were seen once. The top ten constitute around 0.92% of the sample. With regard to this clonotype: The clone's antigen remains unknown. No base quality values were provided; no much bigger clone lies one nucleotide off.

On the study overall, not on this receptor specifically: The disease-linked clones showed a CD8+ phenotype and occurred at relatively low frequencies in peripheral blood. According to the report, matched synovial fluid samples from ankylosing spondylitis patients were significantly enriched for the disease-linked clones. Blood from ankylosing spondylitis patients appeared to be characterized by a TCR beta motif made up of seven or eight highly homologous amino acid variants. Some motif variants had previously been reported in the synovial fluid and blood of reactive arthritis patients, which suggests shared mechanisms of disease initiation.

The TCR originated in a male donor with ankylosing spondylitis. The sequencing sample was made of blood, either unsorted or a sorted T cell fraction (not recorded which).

The bases read TGCAGTGCTAGAGACGGCGGGGTAGCCACCCTTCAGTACTTC. This encodes CSARDGGVATLQYF. Rearrangement joined TRBV20-1 to TRBJ2-4; the D segment could be TRBD2, given 6 matching bases. V is cut by 0 bases and J by 11 bases, and the space between the germline ends is 17 bases. Via the germline V gene (reference sequence), CDR1 is DFQATT and CDR2 SNEGSKA. There are 14 amino acids in the CDR3, from cysteine to phenylalanine inclusive. The DNA shown is the 42-base CDR3, in frame from base 1.